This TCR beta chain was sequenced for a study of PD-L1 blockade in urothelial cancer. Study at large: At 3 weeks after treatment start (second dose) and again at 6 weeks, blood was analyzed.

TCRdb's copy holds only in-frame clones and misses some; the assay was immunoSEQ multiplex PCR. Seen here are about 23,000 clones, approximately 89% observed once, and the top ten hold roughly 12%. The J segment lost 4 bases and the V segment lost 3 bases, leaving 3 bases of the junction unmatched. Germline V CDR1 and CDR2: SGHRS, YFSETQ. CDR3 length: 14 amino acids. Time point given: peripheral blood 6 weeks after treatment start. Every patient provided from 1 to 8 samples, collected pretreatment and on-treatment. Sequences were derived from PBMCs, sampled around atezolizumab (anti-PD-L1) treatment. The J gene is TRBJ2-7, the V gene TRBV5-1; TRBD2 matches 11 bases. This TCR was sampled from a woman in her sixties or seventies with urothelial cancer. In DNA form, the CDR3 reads TGCGCCAGCAGCTCCGGACTAGCGGGTTACGAGCAGTACTTC. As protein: CASSSGLAGYEQYF.